This T cell receptor beta chain is from a study of blood T cell repertoires in COVID-19. At the level of the study: Italy, Spain and the United States were the sources of the convalescent and acute COVID-19 samples. From T cells, B-cell-depleted T cells, or PBMCs came the material, which was cDNA or gDNA.

Trimming cost V 1 base and J 5 bases, with 17 bases left between them. The CDR3 contains 16 residues. The germline gives CDR1 SGHTA, CDR2 FQGNSA. Per the authors' pipeline: Estimated nucleated cell counts came from reference gene primer amplification. Sequencing used immunoSEQ multiplex PCR; TCRdb keeps in-frame clones, though not all of them. Clonal size and the V and J genes are those of that table, whereas D and trimming came from the DNA. This sample has about 30,000 clones; 60% to 80% occur once, and the top ten carry less than 35%. The sample consisted of peripheral blood. This sequence joins TRBV7-2 and TRBJ1-2; a possible D gene is TRBD1 (6 bases). The receptor's source is a man older than 75 with acute or convalescent COVID-19. CDR3 sequence reads: CASSLEGGAGAYGYTF. CDR3 DNA: TGTGCCAGCAGCTTAGAAGGGGGGGCAGGCGCATATGGCTACACCTTC.